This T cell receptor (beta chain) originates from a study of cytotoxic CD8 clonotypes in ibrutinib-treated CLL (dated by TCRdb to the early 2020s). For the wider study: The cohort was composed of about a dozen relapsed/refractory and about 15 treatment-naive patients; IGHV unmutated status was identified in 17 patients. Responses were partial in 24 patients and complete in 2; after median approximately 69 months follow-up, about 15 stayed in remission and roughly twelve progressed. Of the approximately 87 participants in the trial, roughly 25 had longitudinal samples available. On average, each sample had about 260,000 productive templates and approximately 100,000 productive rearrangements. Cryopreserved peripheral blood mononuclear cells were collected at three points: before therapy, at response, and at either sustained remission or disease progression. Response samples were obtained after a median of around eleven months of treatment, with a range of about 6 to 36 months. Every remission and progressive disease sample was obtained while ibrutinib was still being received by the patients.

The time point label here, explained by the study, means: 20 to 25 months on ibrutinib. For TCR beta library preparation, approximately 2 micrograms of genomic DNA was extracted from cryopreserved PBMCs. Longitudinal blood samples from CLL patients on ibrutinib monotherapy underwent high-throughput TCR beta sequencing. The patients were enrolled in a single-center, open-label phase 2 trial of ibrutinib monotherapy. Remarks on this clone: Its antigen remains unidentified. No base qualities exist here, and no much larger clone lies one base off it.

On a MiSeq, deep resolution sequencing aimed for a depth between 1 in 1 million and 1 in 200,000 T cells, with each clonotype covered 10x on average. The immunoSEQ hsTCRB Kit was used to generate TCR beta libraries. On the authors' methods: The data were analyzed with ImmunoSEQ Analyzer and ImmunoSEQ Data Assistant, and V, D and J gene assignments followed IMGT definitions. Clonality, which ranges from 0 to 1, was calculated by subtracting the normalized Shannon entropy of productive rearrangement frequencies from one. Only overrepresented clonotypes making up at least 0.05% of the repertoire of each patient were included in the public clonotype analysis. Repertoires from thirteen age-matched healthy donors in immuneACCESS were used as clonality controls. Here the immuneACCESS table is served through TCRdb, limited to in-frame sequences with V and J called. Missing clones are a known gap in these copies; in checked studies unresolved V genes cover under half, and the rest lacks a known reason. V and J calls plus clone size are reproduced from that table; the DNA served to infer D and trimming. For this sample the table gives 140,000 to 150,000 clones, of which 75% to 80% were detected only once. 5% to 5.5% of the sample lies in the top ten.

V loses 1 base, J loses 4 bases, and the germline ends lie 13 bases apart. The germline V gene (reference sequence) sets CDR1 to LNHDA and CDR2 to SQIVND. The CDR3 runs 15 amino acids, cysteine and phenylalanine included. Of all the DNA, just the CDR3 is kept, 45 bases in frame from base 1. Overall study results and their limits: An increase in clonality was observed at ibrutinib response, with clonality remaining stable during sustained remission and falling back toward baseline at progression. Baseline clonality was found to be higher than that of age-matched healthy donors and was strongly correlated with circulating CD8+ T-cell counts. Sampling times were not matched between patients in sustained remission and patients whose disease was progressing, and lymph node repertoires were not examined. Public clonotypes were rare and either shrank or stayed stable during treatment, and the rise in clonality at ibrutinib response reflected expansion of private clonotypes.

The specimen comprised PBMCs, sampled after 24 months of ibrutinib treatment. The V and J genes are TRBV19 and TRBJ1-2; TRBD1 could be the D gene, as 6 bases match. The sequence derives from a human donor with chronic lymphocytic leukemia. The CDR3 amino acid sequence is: CASSIGAGAGYGYTF. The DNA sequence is TGTGCCAGTAGTATAGGAGCGGGGGCTGGCTATGGCTACACCTTC.